The next 16 T cell receptor beta chains were all read from a single sample in a study of T cell changes during pregnancy in multiple sclerosis. Here immunoSEQ multiplex PCR was the method, and the copy in TCRdb shows in-frame clones only, minus some. The sample records more than 90,000 clones, 75% to 95% being singletons. The source material was peripheral blood, sampled in the second trimester of pregnancy. The receptors derive from a female donor with multiple sclerosis, enrolled in a pregnancy study.

The gene calls are TRBV5-1 and TRBJ2-5; the match to TRBD2 covers 9 bases. V shed 3 bases and J 5 bases; nucleotides not matched to a gene: 5. Germline V gene data show CDR1 as SGHRS and CDR2 as YFSETQ. This CDR3 has 14 residues. Here the CDR3 reads CASSYSGRAETQYF. The CDR3 DNA reads TGCGCCAGCAGCTATAGCGGGAGAGCGGAGACCCAGTACTTC.

The V gene is TRBV28, the J gene TRBJ1-1; maybe TRBD1 (5 bases). CDR1 and CDR2 (germline): MDHEN, SYDVKM. The CDR3 covers 13 residues. V was trimmed by 6 bases and J by 3 bases, leaving 11 bases between them. CDR3 region: CASSGRGDTEAFF. The DNA of the CDR3 is TGTGCCAGCAGCGGACGGGGGGACACTGAAGCTTTCTTT.

V gene TRBV6-5 combines with J gene TRBJ1-1; no clear D gene. From germline, CDR1 is MNHEY and CDR2 SVGAGI. V lost 7 bases to trimming and J lost 5 bases, with 11 bases between them. CDR3 length: 12 amino acids. The CDR3 DNA sequence: TGTGCCAGCACGGGGTTAGATACTGAAGCTTTCTTT. Protein: CASTGLDTEAFF.

This chain links TRBV5-1 with TRBJ2-7; 9 nucleotides line up with TRBD1. Trimming cost V 4 bases and J 4 bases; bases outside gene matches: 9. The CDR3 spans 15 residues. Germline values: CDR1 SGHRS, CDR2 YFSETQ. CDR3 region: CASSTTGTGMYEQYF. The CDR3 bases are TGCGCCAGCAGCACGACGGGGACAGGGATGTACGAGCAGTACTTC.

This CDR3 reads CAWSVQSIDAFF. The CDR3, as DNA: TGTGCCTGGAGTGTACAGTCCATAGACGCTTTCTTT. This chain joins TRBV30 and TRBJ1-1; no clear D gene. The germline V gene encodes CDR1 GTSNPN and CDR2 SVGIG (reference sequence). This CDR3 region has 12 residues. The V and J ends lost 0 bases and 11 bases respectively, with 13 bases between them.

The V call is TRBV15, the J call TRBJ2-3; TRBD1 matches at 8 bases. Germline lookup yields CDR1 LNHNV and CDR2 YYDKDF (reference sequence). Trimming took 1 base from V and 4 from J; bases not matched to a gene: 4. This CDR3 is 15 amino acids long. The CDR3 sequence: CATSRATTGADTQYF. As DNA, the CDR3 is TGTGCCACCAGCAGAGCTACGACAGGGGCAGATACGCAGTATTTT.

The J gene is TRBJ2-2, the V gene TRBV18; tentatively, D is TRBD2 (5 bases). Trimming took off 3 bases at V and 7 bases at J, with 9 bases between the two ends. CDR3 length: 13 residues. Per germline, CDR1 KGHSH and CDR2 LQKENI. The CDR3 bases are TGTGCCAGCTCACCCACGGGGATCGGGGAGCTGTTTTTT. Protein product: CASSPTGIGELFF.

This chain connects TRBV28 to TRBJ1-3, with a tentative D call TRBD1 (6 bases). The CDR3 contains 16 residues. Germline V gene data show CDR1 as MDHEN and CDR2 as SYDVKM. Trimming stripped 3 bases from V and 0 bases from J, with 12 bases between. Here the CDR3 reads CASSFPDRTSGNTIYF. The CDR3 DNA follows: TGTGCCAGCAGTTTCCCCGACAGGACCTCTGGAAACACCATATATTTT.

The chain joins TRBV7-6 to TRBJ1-5; maybe TRBD1 (6 bases). There are 16 residues in the CDR3. Germline V gene lookup returns CDR1 SGHVS and CDR2 FNYEAQ. The V end lost 1 base, the J end lost 2 bases, and 12 bases lay between the germline ends. The CDR3 protein is CASSLGSAGGNQPQHF. The CDR3 DNA sequence: TGTGCCAGCAGCTTAGGCAGCGCAGGGGGCAATCAGCCCCAGCATTTT.

This clone has a single count. V is TRBV28 and J is TRBJ1-1; 10 bases are shared with TRBD1. Looked up from germline, CDR1 is MDHEN and CDR2 is SYDVKM. The CDR3 sequence is 13 residues long. The CDR3 protein is CAGQGGYDTEAFF. The CDR3 DNA sequence: TGTGCTGGACAGGGGGGTTATGACACTGAAGCTTTCTTT.

The chain employs TRBV6-5 and TRBJ1-5; TRBD1 matches 9 bases. Trimming removed 6 bases from V and 4 bases from J; junction bases left unmatched: 4. The CDR3 extends over 14 amino acids. Per the germline V gene, CDR1 is MNHEY and CDR2 is SVGAGI. The CDR3 region has the DNA TGTGCCAGCAGAGGGACAGGGCTGAATCAGCCCCAGCATTTT. As protein: CASRGTGLNQPQHF.

The J gene is TRBJ2-7, the V gene TRBV7-9; TRBD1 agrees at 8 bases. This CDR3 is built from 13 residues. Per the germline V gene, CDR1 is SEHNR and CDR2 is FQNEAQ (reference sequence). V was pared by 3 bases and J by 9 bases, with 7 bases of the junction left unmatched. The DNA for the CDR3 is TGTGCCAGCAGCTTCGATCCGGGGACAGGGCAGTACTTC. It yields the protein CASSFDPGTGQYF.

Worth noting for this clone: The junction departs from germline at one end; a sequencing error may be responsible. The chain uses TRBV7-7 and TRBJ2-1; 7 bases fit TRBD2. The length of the CDR3 is 15 residues. Germline-derived CDR1 and CDR2 are SSHAT and FNYEAQ (reference sequence). CDR3 region: CASSPQAGPGNEQFF. The CDR3 DNA is TGTGCTAGCAGCCCTCAAGCGGGACCAGGCAATGAGCAGTTCTTC.

The chain carries TRBV5-6 and TRBJ1-4; TRBD1 agrees at 9 bases. This CDR3 has 15 amino acids. Per germline, CDR1 SGHDT and CDR2 YYEEEE. V was clipped by 4 bases and J by 4 bases; unmatched bases: 5. CDR3 sequence: CASSTGQGINEKLFF. CDR3 in DNA: TGTGCCAGCAGCACAGGACAGGGGATTAATGAAAAACTGTTTTTT.

V usage is TRBV7-9 and J usage is TRBJ2-1; possible D gene TRBD2, 6 bases. Trimming pared 8 bases from V and 4 bases from J, leaving 12 bases between. CDR1 is SEHNR and CDR2 is FQNEAQ in the germline V gene (reference sequence). The CDR3 spans 13 residues. CDR3 sequence (DNA): TGTGCCAGCTTAAAGGACTATTACAATGAGCAGTTCTTC. It is translated as CASLKDYYNEQFF.

This clone was seen a single time. V usage is TRBV29-1 and J usage is TRBJ2-3, with TRBD1 identical over 9 bases. The V gene end was trimmed by 6 bases and the J gene end by 0 bases; junction bases not matched to a gene: 7. The CDR3 is 15 residues long. Germline lookup yields CDR1 SQVTM and CDR2 ANQGSEA. Here the CDR3 reads CSVSGQGISTDTQYF. The CDR3 DNA sequence: TGCAGCGTCTCGGGACAGGGCATTAGCACAGATACGCAGTATTTT.